This is a list of T cell receptor beta chains from one sample in a study of blood T cells in healthy people across ages. TCRdb itself ran the 5' RACE reads through MiXCR, one entry per CDR3 protein. The sample yields about 970,000 distinct CDR3 sequences, around 54% seen once. The source material was blood. Source of these receptors: a woman aged 55-70 years in good health. Each CDR3 is given with its conserved first and last residue. A D gene is named only where the DNA matches it firmly. Only part of the rows carry a size: once, few, many, or a class if the clone is expanded.

D gene	V gene	clone size	J gene	CDR3 DNA	CDR3 protein
TRBD1	TRBV12-3/TRBV12-4	-	TRBJ2-5	TGTGCCAGCAGTTTAATGGCTACAGGGGCCCAGTACTTC	CASSLMATGAQYF
-	TRBV28	-	TRBJ2-3	TGTGCCAGCAGTGACTACCCGTGGGGCCATGACGGAGATACGCAGTATTTT	CASSDYPWGHDGDTQYF
-	TRBV12-3/TRBV12-4	once	TRBJ1-5	TGTGCCAGCAGCTGGGGCAGGCTGTCTCAGCCCCAGCATTTT	CASSWGRLSQPQHF
-	TRBV28	few	TRBJ2-7	TGTGCCGGGTCGGGGGGCTCGGGCTACGAGCAGTACTTC	CAGSGGSGYEQYF
TRBD1	TRBV29-1	-	TRBJ1-2	TGCAGCGTTGTAAGGGCAGGGGGTATCGGTGGCTACACCTTC	CSVVRAGGIGGYTF
-	TRBV25-1	-	TRBJ1-2	TGTGCCAGCAGTGAATTCGGCGACTACGGCTACACCTTC	CASSEFGDYGYTF
-	TRBV7-9	-	TRBJ2-3	TGTGCCAGCAGCGCTACGCAGTATTTT	CASSATQYF
-	TRBV12-3/TRBV12-4	-	TRBJ2-3	TGTGCCACCCGACTGGGAAGTTCAGATACGCAGTATTTT	CATRLGSSDTQYF
-	TRBV4-1	few	TRBJ2-7	TGCGCCAGCAGCCAAGTATGGTCCGATGGGGATGGTTACGAGCAGTACTTC	CASSQVWSDGDGYEQYF
TRBD2	TRBV5-1	few	TRBJ2-7	TGCGCCAGCAGCTACGGCGTGGCTAGCGGGTCCTACGAGCAGTACTTC	CASSYGVASGSYEQYF
-	TRBV5-5	few	TRBJ2-7	TGTGCCAGCACCGTCGAAACGACAGTTTACTACGAGCAGTACTTC	CASTVETTVYYEQYF
-	TRBV12-3/TRBV12-4	few	TRBJ2-5	TGTGCCAGCAGTTCGTTCGAGAGCAGGACTTTCTCCGAGACCCAGTACTTC	CASSSFESRTFSETQYF
-	TRBV3-1	-	TRBJ2-5	TGTGCCAGCAGCCGAGGGGGAAGGGGAGAGACCCAGTACTTC	CASSRGGRGETQYF
-	TRBV29-1	-	TRBJ2-7	TGCAGCGTTAAAGGACTAACGCAAAACGAGCAGTACTTC	CSVKGLTQNEQYF
-	TRBV12-3/TRBV12-4	once	TRBJ2-4	TGTGCCAGCAGTTTGGGGCTCGTCGAAAACATTCAGTACTTC	CASSLGLVENIQYF
-	TRBV20-1	-	TRBJ2-7	TGCAGTGCTAGAATTTCGGGAGCCTACGAGCAGTACTTC	CSARISGAYEQYF
-	TRBV11-2	-	TRBJ2-5	TGTGCCAGCAGCTTATCAGCCCCGACCCACAATGAGCAGTACTTC	CASSLSAPTHNEQYF
TRBD1	TRBV12-3/TRBV12-4	few	TRBJ1-2	TGTGCCAGCAGTTTAGAGGGGGCTAATGGCTACACCTTC	CASSLEGANGYTF
-	TRBV27	-	TRBJ2-3	TGTGCCAGCAGTTCATCGTACCCCACAGATACGCAGTATTTT	CASSSSYPTDTQYF
-	TRBV12-3/TRBV12-4	-	TRBJ2-3	TGTGCCAGCAGTTTAAGCTCTCGCCCAGATACGCAGTATTTT	CASSLSSRPDTQYF
-	TRBV4-1	many	TRBJ2-5	TGCGCCAGCAGCCATAATACGGGGCAAGAGACCCAGTACTTC	CASSHNTGQETQYF
-	TRBV10-2	-	TRBJ2-5	TGCGCCACCGGGGCAGGGGTCAATGAGCAGTACTTC	CATGAGVNEQYF
TRBD2	TRBV11-2	once	TRBJ2-1	TGTGCCAGCAGCAGAACCACTAGCGTTTGGGGCAATGAGCAGTTCTTC	CASSRTTSVWGNEQFF
-	TRBV20-1	-	TRBJ2-3	TGCAGTGCTAGGTACACAGATACGCAGTATTTT	CSARYTDTQYF
-	TRBV14	few	TRBJ2-1	TGTGCCAGCACGCTGACTTCGGGGAATGAGCAGTTCTTC	CASTLTSGNEQFF
-	TRBV2	-	TRBJ2-5	TGTGCCAGCAGTGAATGGGGGGTGATGGAGACCCAGTACTTC	CASSEWGVMETQYF
-	TRBV7-8	-	TRBJ2-5	TGTGCCAGCAGCTTAGTTGCCAGGTCCGCCGCCCAGTACTTC	CASSLVARSAAQYF
-	TRBV12-3/TRBV12-4	-	TRBJ1-2	TGTGCCAGCAGCCTCAACAGGGCAGCTAACTATGGCTACACCTTC	CASSLNRAANYGYTF
TRBD2	TRBV7-9	few	TRBJ2-3	TGTGCCAGCAGCCCAACCAGACTAGCGGTTCTCACAGATACGCAGTATTTT	CASSPTRLAVLTDTQYF
-	TRBV5-1	-	TRBJ2-1	TGCGCCAGCAGCTTGGTTAGCCAGGGTGGGGATGAGCAGTTCTTC	CASSLVSQGGDEQFF
-	TRBV20-1	few	TRBJ2-1	TGCAGTGCTTCCCCGAATGAGCAGTTCTTC	CSASPNEQFF
-	TRBV5-1	-	TRBJ1-2	TGCGCCAGCAGCTGGGTATCCGAGGCTGGCTACACCTTC	CASSWVSEAGYTF
TRBD1	TRBV7-8	-	TRBJ2-7	TGTGCCAGCAGCTTTGACCCAGGGGGATACTACGAGCAGTACTTC	CASSFDPGGYYEQYF
TRBD1	TRBV28	-	TRBJ1-2	TGTGCCAGCAACAAAGGGGGCTGGGGGGGCTACACCTTC	CASNKGGWGGYTF
TRBD2	TRBV6-1	-	TRBJ2-1	TGTGCCAGCAGCTGGACTAGTTATTTTGCTGAGCAGTTCTTC	CASSWTSYFAEQFF
TRBD2	TRBV20-1	-	TRBJ2-1	TGCAGTGCTAGAGCCCGGGAGGGCTACAATGAGCAGTTCTTC	CSARAREGYNEQFF
-	TRBV5-1	once	TRBJ2-1	TGCGCCAGCGGACTGGTGGACGGGAATGAGCAGTTCTTC	CASGLVDGNEQFF
-	TRBV29-1	many	TRBJ1-2	TGCAGCGTCGGGGCGGTTTGGGGCTACACCTTC	CSVGAVWGYTF
-	TRBV4-1	-	TRBJ2-1	TGCGCCAGCAGCCTGGACCAACCCTACGAGCAGTTCTTC	CASSLDQPYEQFF
-	TRBV15	few	TRBJ2-4	TGTGCCACCAGCAGAGATGACAGGATCTTAGCCAAAAACATTCAGTACTTC	CATSRDDRILAKNIQYF
TRBD1	TRBV12-3/TRBV12-4	-	TRBJ1-4	TGTGCCAGCAGTTTTAGACAGGGGAATGAAAAACTGTTTTTT	CASSFRQGNEKLFF
-	TRBV21-1	few	TRBJ1-4	TGTGCCAGCAGCCACCGAGAGGGTAATGAAAAACTGTTTTTT	CASSHREGNEKLFF
TRBD2	TRBV7-2	few	TRBJ2-5	TGTGCCAGCAGACGGGAGGGCCTAAACGGAGAGACCCAGTACTTC	CASRREGLNGETQYF
-	TRBV7-8	-	TRBJ1-2	TGTGCCAGCCGACGCAGCAGGGCAGACATTAACTATGGCTACACCTTC	CASRRSRADINYGYTF